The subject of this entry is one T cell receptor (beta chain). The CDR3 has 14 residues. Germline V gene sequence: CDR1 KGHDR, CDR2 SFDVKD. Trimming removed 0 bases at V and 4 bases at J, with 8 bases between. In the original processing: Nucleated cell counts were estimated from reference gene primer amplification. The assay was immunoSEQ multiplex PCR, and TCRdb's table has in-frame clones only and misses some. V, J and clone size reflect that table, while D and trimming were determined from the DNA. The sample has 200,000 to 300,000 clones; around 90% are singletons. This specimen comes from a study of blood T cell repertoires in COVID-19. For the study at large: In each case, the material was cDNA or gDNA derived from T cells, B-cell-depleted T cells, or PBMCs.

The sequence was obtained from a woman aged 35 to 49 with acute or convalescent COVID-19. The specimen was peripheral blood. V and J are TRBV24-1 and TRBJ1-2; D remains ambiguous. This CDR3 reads CATSDLRTAYGYTF. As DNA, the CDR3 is TGTGCCACCAGTGATTTGAGAACAGCCTATGGCTACACCTTC.